The next 13 T cell receptor beta chains were all read from a single sample in a study of blood T cell repertoires in COVID-19. Libraries were prepared by immunoSEQ multiplex PCR; TCRdb keeps only in-frame clonotypes and omits some of them. The table shows a few hundred thousand clones, with approximately 85% occurring only once. Sequencing was done on a sample of PBMCs or T cells enriched from blood (not recorded which). These receptors all come from a man younger than 45 who had recovered from COVID-19.

The V call is TRBV5-1, the J call TRBJ2-1, with 7 bases aligning to TRBD1. The CDR3 totals 15 residues. J gave up 9 bases and V 2 bases, and 11 bases lay outside the gene matches. The germline gives CDR1 SGHRS, CDR2 YFSETQ. CDR3 amino acids: CASSFGTASSVEQFF. The CDR3 DNA follows: TGCGCCAGCAGCTTTGGGACAGCAAGTAGCGTTGAGCAGTTCTTC. The variable domain in full, with the rest retrieved from reference TRBV5-1 and TRBJ2-1, is KAGVTQTPRYLIKTRGQQVTLSCSPISGHRSVSWYQQTPGQGLQFLFEYFSETQRNKGNFPGRFSGRQFSNSRSEMNVSTLELGDSALYLCASSFGTASSVEQFFGPGTRLTVL.

This chain uses TRBV3-1 (or the pseudogene TRBV3-2) with TRBJ2-7; TRBD1 matches at 9 bases. The CDR3 covers 14 residues. V lost 6 bases to trimming and J lost 2 bases; unmatched junction nucleotides: 5. CDR1 is LGHDT, CDR2 YNNKEL, per germline (reference sequence). CDR3 loop: CASSSGTGTYEQYF. CDR3 nucleotides: TGTGCCAGCAGTTCCGGGACAGGGACCTACGAGCAGTACTTC.

This clone was detected only once. The rearrangement joins TRBV7-8 to TRBJ1-1; tentative D call: TRBD1 (6 bases). CDR3 length equals 12 residues. The V and J ends lost 4 bases and 9 bases respectively, with 12 bases between them. Germline assignment: CDR1 SGHVS and CDR2 FQNEAQ. CDR3 coding DNA: TGTGCCAGCAGCTACCTGGACAGTAAAGCTTTCTTT. Its translation: CASSYLDSKAFF.

The chain employs TRBV11-2 and TRBJ2-1; TRBD1 aligns across 8 bases. Unmatched junction bases numbered 11, after V lost 0 bases and J lost 7 bases. Germline assignment: CDR1 SGHAT and CDR2 FQNNGV. The CDR3 extends over 17 amino acids. The CDR3 coding sequence is TGTGCCAGCAGCTTAGAGGGGGACAGGTTTACTACAAATGAGCAGTTCTTC. Translated: CASSLEGDRFTTNEQFF.

This chain joins TRBV24-1 and TRBJ1-2; tentatively, D is TRBD1 (5 bases). V was cut by 4 bases and J by 0 bases, with 20 bases left in between. Germline CDR1 is KGHDR and CDR2 is SFDVKD. CDR3 size: 18 residues. The CDR3 region is CATSERWRGAGANYGYTF. The CDR3 DNA is TGTGCCACCAGTGAGAGGTGGAGGGGAGCGGGGGCTAACTATGGCTACACCTTC.

The J gene is TRBJ1-1, the V gene TRBV5-5; 8 nucleotides agree with TRBD1. V shed 4 bases, J shed 0 bases, and the junction held 5 bases outside the gene matches. This CDR3 contains 15 residues. Looked up from germline, CDR1 is SGHKS and CDR2 is YYEKEE (reference sequence). The CDR3 loop is CASSPGQVMNTEAFF. In DNA form, the CDR3 reads TGTGCCAGCAGCCCGGGACAGGTAATGAACACTGAAGCTTTCTTT.

V gene TRBV7-8 combines with J gene TRBJ1-2, with no clear D. V was trimmed by 2 bases and J by 3 bases, leaving 22 bases between them. The CDR3 contains 18 residues. Per the germline V gene, CDR1 is SGHVS and CDR2 is FQNEAQ. CDR3 protein: CASSLRLRRQDLYYGYTF. DNA of the CDR3: TGTGCCAGCAGCTTACGTCTTAGAAGGCAGGACTTGTACTATGGCTACACCTTC.

The rearrangement joins TRBV11-2 to TRBJ2-2; TRBD1 is a possible D gene (5 bases). Trimming removed 7 bases from V and 5 bases from J, with 8 bases in between. The CDR3 consists of 12 residues. Germline lookup yields CDR1 SGHAT and CDR2 FQNNGV. CDR3 nucleotides: TGTGCCAGCACTAAGGGGACCGGGGAGCTGTTTTTT. Residues: CASTKGTGELFF.

The rearrangement links TRBV7-9 to TRBJ1-1; 7 nucleotides line up with TRBD1. The CDR3 consists of 14 residues. With V trimmed by 1 base and J by 7 bases, 6 bases remained unmatched. From germline, CDR1 is SEHNR and CDR2 FQNEAQ (reference sequence). CDR3 in amino acids: CASSLEGQWDEAFF. DNA of the CDR3: TGTGCCAGCAGCTTAGAGGGACAGTGGGATGAAGCTTTCTTT.

This clone came up once. The chain couples TRBV29-1 to TRBJ2-4; TRBD1 might be the D (5 bases). This CDR3 is 14 amino acids long. V was shortened by 5 bases and J by 7 bases, with 18 bases between the two germline ends. The germline V gene has CDR1 SQVTM and CDR2 ANQGSEA. CDR3 amino acids: CSVRPGSMENIQYF. The CDR3 coding sequence is TGCAGCGTTAGGCCAGGGTCGATGGAGAACATTCAGTACTTC.

The V call is TRBV29-1, the J call TRBJ1-2, with D hard to call. V lost 8 bases, J lost 4 bases, and 8 bases lay in between. CDR1 is SQVTM, CDR2 ANQGSEA, per germline. The CDR3 consists of 10 residues. The CDR3: CSLKPYGYTF. CDR3 DNA sequence: TGCAGCCTGAAGCCCTATGGCTACACCTTC.

V gene TRBV4-3 combines with J gene TRBJ2-3, with D possibly TRBD2 on 5 matching bases. The CDR3 length is 15 residues. CDR1 is LGHNA, CDR2 YSLEER, per germline. V was shortened by 4 bases and J by 5 bases, with 16 bases between the two germline ends. The CDR3 DNA reads TGCGCCAGCAGCCTAAGGCAGGTAGGAGGAGATACGCAGTATTTT. Translated, it gives CASSLRQVGGDTQYF.

The chain links TRBV27 to TRBJ2-1; D possibly corresponds to TRBD1 (5 bases). The CDR3 runs 14 residues. CDR1 and CDR2 from the germline V gene are MNHEY and SMNVEV (reference sequence). V lost 3 bases and J 9 bases, leaving 15 bases between the germline ends. The CDR3 bases are TGTGCCAGCAGTTTCGGCAGGGTTACGGGTGAGCAGTTCTTC. Amino acids: CASSFGRVTGEQFF.